This section outlines one T cell receptor (beta chain) sequence together with its context. The antigen is unknown. V shed 1 base and J shed 3 bases, with 17 bases lying between them. The CDR3 totals 16 residues. The germline V gene encodes CDR1 SGDLS and CDR2 YYNGEE. These data originate in a study of CD8+CD57+ T cells in acquired aplastic anemia. In the study overall: Sorting CD4+ and CD8+ cells gave DNA averaging roughly 3.2 ug. Study-level results: Researchers reported that CD8+ Simpson's diversity was not significantly different in patients versus controls. There were twenty-nine CD8+ CDR3 sequences that occurred in both patients and controls.

TCR beta VDJ and CDR3 were profiled, and genomic DNA was the template. TCRdb reanalysed the reads using MiXCR and keeps one entry per CDR3 protein. Found here are about 210,000 distinct CDR3 sequences, roughly 55% of them singletons; the top ten hold about 29%. The sample comprised sorted CD4+, CD8+, or CD8+CD57+ T cells (not recorded which) from PBMCs. This chain links TRBV9 with TRBJ2-7, with D unclear. The receptor comes from a human donor in good health. DNA for the CDR3: TGTGCCAGCAGCGTACCTCAGTGGGCAATCTTCTACGAGCAGTACTTC. This codes for CASSVPQWAIFYEQYF.